The 25 T cell receptor beta chains below were found in one sample sequenced in a study of persistence of HIV-infected CD4 T cells. Overlapping HIV-1 Gag 15-mer peptides at around 0.91 ug per peptide per mL were used. Memory cells lacking CD40L and CD69 with high CD45RO were sorted. The libraries were made with immunoSEQ version 4 in survey mode. Assay used: immunoSEQ multiplex PCR; TCRdb lists only in-frame clones, some missing. The table has approximately 65,000 clones, 65% to 75% seen once. These receptors have no known antigen. The sequenced sample was CD4+ T cells sorted from PBMCs after roughly 20-hour stimulation, obtained from a patient who received antiretroviral therapy. These receptor sequences come from an adult man with HIV who was CMV-seropositive.

The chain joins TRBV3-1 (or the pseudogene TRBV3-2) to TRBJ1-2, with D unresolved. V was clipped by 6 bases and J by 4 bases, with 12 bases between them. CDR1 and CDR2 from the germline V gene are LGHDT and YNNKEL (reference sequence). This CDR3 has 13 amino acids. The DNA for the CDR3 is TGTGCCAGCAGTTTGGAGGGAGGCTATGGCTACACCTTC. This sequence encodes CASSLEGGYGYTF.

The rearrangement links TRBV5-4 to TRBJ1-4; D may be TRBD1 (5 bases). The germline V gene has CDR1 SGHNT and CDR2 YYREEE (reference sequence). The CDR3 covers 14 residues. The V gene lost 4 bases and the J gene lost 4 bases, with 11 bases spanning the gap. This CDR3 is CASSQDMGNEKLFF. As DNA, the CDR3 is TGTGCCAGCAGCCAGGACATGGGTAATGAAAAACTGTTTTTT.

This chain connects TRBV28 to TRBJ1-5; D possibly corresponds to TRBD1 (5 bases). Per the germline V gene, CDR1 is MDHEN and CDR2 is SYDVKM. The V and J ends lost 2 bases and 6 bases respectively, with 11 bases between them. The CDR3 is 14 amino acids. The CDR3 region has the DNA TGTGCCAGCAGTTTAACAGGTTCGGGTCAGCCCCAGCATTTT. Translation gives CASSLTGSGQPQHF. Combining the CDR3 with reference TRBV28 and TRBJ1-5 gives the whole variable domain DVKVTQSSRYLVKRTGEKVFLECVQDMDHENMFWYRQDPGLGLRLIYFSYDVKMKEKGDIPEGYSVSREKKERFSLILESASTNQTSMYLCASSLTGSGQPQHFGDGTRLSIL.

This chain joins TRBV5-8 and TRBJ2-7; D perhaps matches TRBD2 (5 bases). CDR3 size: 14 residues. The ends were cut back, 4 bases at V and 6 bases at J, with 17 bases in the middle. Germline CDR1 SGHTS, CDR2 YDEGEE. CDR3 nucleotide sequence: TGTGCCAGCAGCGAGGGTCCACTGGAGTCCGAGCAGTACTTC. Its protein product is CASSEGPLESEQYF.

The chain recombines TRBV18 with TRBJ2-2; 8 nucleotides align to TRBD1. The CDR3 has 15 residues. The trim removed 3 bases at V and 4 bases at J, leaving 4 bases unmatched. Germline V gives CDR1 KGHSH, CDR2 LQKENI. CDR3 in DNA: TGTGCCAGCTCACCCCGGACAGGGACCACCGGGGAGCTGTTTTTT. Translation gives CASSPRTGTTGELFF. The full variable domain, completed using reference TRBV18 and TRBJ2-2, is NAGVMQNPRHLVRRRGQEARLRCSPMKGHSHVYWYRQLPEEGLKFMVYLQKENIIDESGMPKERFSAEFPKEGPSILRIQQVVRGDSAAYFCASSPRTGTTGELFFGEGSRLTVL.

The rearrangement joins TRBV18 to TRBJ1-6; 11 bases line up with TRBD1. This CDR3 is built from 15 residues. V lost 1 base and J lost 8; bases outside the gene matches: 1. CDR1 KGHSH and CDR2 LQKENI come from the germline V gene. The CDR3 loop reads CASSPRGQGDSPLHF. CDR3 bases: TGTGCCAGCTCACCACGGGGACAGGGGGATTCACCCCTCCACTTT.

Judged by abundance, this clone is medium-sized. The V call is TRBV5-4, the J call TRBJ2-3; 12 nucleotides line up with TRBD2. This CDR3 has 16 residues. Trimming removed 0 bases from V and 5 bases from J; junction bases left unmatched: 4. Germline V gene data show CDR1 as SGHNT and CDR2 as YYREEE (reference sequence). CDR3 in DNA: TGTGCCAGCAGCTTGGCAGGACTAGCGGGGAAAGATACGCAGTATTTT. Translating it yields CASSLAGLAGKDTQYF.

This chain links TRBV7-9 with TRBJ1-1; no definite D call. The CDR3 spans 14 residues. The germline gives CDR1 SEHNR, CDR2 FQNEAQ (reference sequence). V was pared by 1 base and J by 2 bases, with 8 bases between. Written as DNA, the CDR3 is TGTGCCAGCAGCTTAGAGGCAGCCAACACTGAAGCTTTCTTT. As protein: CASSLEAANTEAFF.

V gene TRBV5-1 combines with J gene TRBJ2-4; 7 bases agree with TRBD1. The CDR3 loop spans 15 amino acids. Trimming removed 4 bases from V and 8 bases from J; junction bases left unmatched: 12. The germline V gene encodes CDR1 SGHRS and CDR2 YFSETQ. As DNA, the CDR3 is TGCGCCAGCAGCCCCTTCGAGGGGGCAGGGGACATTCAGTACTTC. Its protein product is CASSPFEGAGDIQYF.

CDR3 nucleotides: TGTGCCAGTAGTACTACAGGGGGGGATGGCTACACCTTC. This codes for CASSTTGGDGYTF. V and J are TRBV19 and TRBJ1-2; 8 bases fit TRBD1. CDR1 is LNHDA, CDR2 SQIVND, per germline (reference sequence). V shed 4 bases, J shed 6 bases, and the junction held 4 bases outside the gene matches. This CDR3 spans 13 amino acids.

As DNA, the CDR3 is TGTGCCACCAGTCCATCCCACGTGGCTAACTATGGCTACACCTTC. Protein: CATSPSHVANYGYTF. The V call is TRBV24-1, the J call TRBJ1-2; D call uncertain. The CDR3 covers 15 residues. Between the trimmed V and J ends, which lost 6 bases and 0 bases, there was a span of 13 bases. The V gene's germline CDR1 is KGHDR and CDR2 SFDVKD.

The genes are TRBV5-8 and TRBJ2-3; D uncertain. V was clipped by 1 base and J by 2 bases, with 8 bases between them. Germline CDR1 reads SGHTS; CDR2 reads YDEGEE. The CDR3 is made up of 14 amino acids. CDR3: CASSLSPSTDTQYF. The CDR3 nucleotides read TGTGCCAGCAGCTTGTCACCCTCCACAGATACGCAGTATTTT.

This clone was counted a single time. This chain uses TRBV27 with TRBJ1-2; D may be TRBD1 (6 bases). V was shortened by 5 bases and J by 4 bases, with 14 bases between the two germline ends. Germline V gene data show CDR1 as MNHEY and CDR2 as SMNVEV (reference sequence). The CDR3 has 14 amino acids. The CDR3 DNA is TGTGCCAGCAGTACAGGGCGGGGGACCTATGGCTACACCTTC. Its translation is CASSTGRGTYGYTF.

For the CDR3, the DNA is TGTGCCAGCAGCCCGCACTCTGGAAACACCATATATTTT. Amino acids: CASSPHSGNTIYF. The chain is built from TRBV9 and TRBJ1-3; D call uncertain. CDR1 is SGDLS and CDR2 is YYNGEE in the germline V gene. The CDR3 has 13 residues. V dropped 4 bases and J dropped 0 bases, with 5 bases sitting between them.

The chain links TRBV5-5 to TRBJ1-5, with 7 bases fitting TRBD1. Per germline, CDR1 SGHKS and CDR2 YYEKEE (reference sequence). The CDR3 is 15 amino acids. The ends lost 4 bases at V and 4 bases at J; junction bases unmatched: 8. This CDR3 is CASSIQGNGNQPQHF. As DNA, the CDR3 is TGTGCCAGCAGCATACAGGGGAATGGGAATCAGCCCCAGCATTTT.

V and J are TRBV5-1 and TRBJ2-1; D remains ambiguous. Germline V gene sequence: CDR1 SGHRS, CDR2 YFSETQ. Trimming pared 4 bases from V and 0 bases from J, leaving 8 bases between. This CDR3 comprises 14 residues. CDR3 residues: CASSRPPSYNEQFF. The CDR3 DNA follows: TGCGCCAGCAGCAGGCCCCCCTCCTACAATGAGCAGTTCTTC.

The chain recombines TRBV18 with TRBJ1-1, with D unclear. Germline CDR1 KGHSH, CDR2 LQKENI. With 2 bases removed from V and 0 bases from J, the gap between germline ends came to 7 bases. The length of the CDR3 is 14 residues. The CDR3 protein is CASSPGSLNTEAFF. In DNA, the CDR3 is TGTGCCAGCTCACCAGGCAGCCTGAACACTGAAGCTTTCTTT. Complete variable domain (other parts from reference TRBV18 and TRBJ1-1): NAGVMQNPRHLVRRRGQEARLRCSPMKGHSHVYWYRQLPEEGLKFMVYLQKENIIDESGMPKERFSAEFPKEGPSILRIQQVVRGDSAAYFCASSPGSLNTEAFFGQGTRLTVV.

The V and J genes are TRBV5-1 and TRBJ2-1, with unresolved D. The V end lost 0 bases, the J end lost 0 bases, and 10 bases lay between the germline ends. The CDR3 extends over 16 amino acids. Germline V gene lookup returns CDR1 SGHRS and CDR2 YFSETQ. The CDR3 protein is CASSLVIGLSYNEQFF. The CDR3 nucleotides read TGCGCCAGCAGCTTGGTGATAGGGCTCTCCTACAATGAGCAGTTCTTC.

The chain uses TRBV10-2 and TRBJ1-5; no definite D call. The germline CDR1 and CDR2 sequences are WSHSY and SAAADI. The CDR3 runs 14 residues. Between the trimmed V and J ends, which lost 2 bases and 7 bases, there was a span of 12 bases. Here the CDR3 DNA reads TGCGCCAGCAGTGAGGGAGGGAACGGCCAGCCCCAGCATTTT. This translates into CASSEGGNGQPQHF.

The J gene is TRBJ2-6, the V gene TRBV6-6; D not resolved. V was shortened by 8 bases and J by 1 base, with 0 bases between the two germline ends. Germline V gene lookup returns CDR1 MNHNY and CDR2 SVGAGI (reference sequence). The CDR3 runs to 11 residues. The CDR3: CASSGANVLTF. The CDR3 DNA sequence: TGTGCCAGCTCTGGGGCCAACGTCCTGACTTTC.

This CDR3 reads CASSLSRVQYGYTF. CDR3 nucleotides: TGCGCCAGCAGTCTTTCCAGGGTACAATATGGCTACACCTTC. The gene calls are TRBV4-1 and TRBJ1-2, with D maybe TRBD1 (5 bases). Germline V gene data show CDR1 as MGHRA and CDR2 as YSYEKL. The CDR3 loop spans 14 amino acids. The V gene lost 6 bases and the J gene lost 5 bases, with 16 bases spanning the gap.

The J gene is TRBJ1-2, the V gene TRBV12-3 or TRBV12-4; D not certain. V was trimmed by 4 bases and J by 4 bases, leaving 4 bases between them. This CDR3 has 11 residues. CDR3 nucleotide sequence: TGTGCCAGCAGTTCGTCCTATGGCTACACCTTC. This translates into CASSSSYGYTF.

The rearrangement joins TRBV9 to TRBJ2-1, with 12 bases matching TRBD2. The CDR3 runs 19 residues. V gave up 0 bases and J gave up 6 bases; unmatched junction bases: 13. Germline CDR1 reads SGDLS; CDR2 reads YYNGEE. CDR3 protein: CASSVGGLAGSLGANEQFF. DNA for the CDR3: TGTGCCAGCAGCGTAGGTGGACTAGCGGGGTCCCTGGGTGCCAATGAGCAGTTCTTC. The full variable domain, in which reference TRBV9 and TRBJ2-1 provide the parts outside the CDR3, is DSGVTQTPKHLITATGQRVTLRCSPRSGDLSVYWYQQSLDQGLQFLIQYYNGEERAKGNILERFSAQQFPDLHSELNLSSLELGDSALYFCASSVGGLAGSLGANEQFFGPGTRLTVL.

The rearrangement uses TRBV5-1 and TRBJ2-2; 13 bases map to TRBD2. Germline V gene sequence: CDR1 SGHRS, CDR2 YFSETQ. The trim removed 2 bases at V and 5 bases at J, leaving 6 bases unmatched. This CDR3 is built from 17 residues. The CDR3 loop is CASSFTSGGAGTGELFF. The DNA for the CDR3 is TGCGCCAGCAGCTTCACTAGCGGGGGGGCCGGGACCGGGGAGCTGTTTTTT.

The chain is built from TRBV5-1 and TRBJ2-1, with TRBD1 matching over 11 bases. There are 17 residues in the CDR3. Germline V lookup: CDR1 SGHRS, CDR2 YFSETQ. Unmatched junction bases numbered 10, after V lost 4 bases and J lost 4 bases. CDR3 residues: CASSPGTGGGPYNEQFF. CDR3 nucleotides: TGCGCCAGCAGCCCTGGGACAGGGGGAGGGCCTTACAATGAGCAGTTCTTC. Together with reference TRBV5-1 and TRBJ2-1, the CDR3 gives the full variable domain: KAGVTQTPRYLIKTRGQQVTLSCSPISGHRSVSWYQQTPGQGLQFLFEYFSETQRNKGNFPGRFSGRQFSNSRSEMNVSTLELGDSALYLCASSPGTGGGPYNEQFFGPGTRLTVL.